In this sample, the clone carrying this T cell receptor (beta chain) turned up a few times. Other DNA sequences in the same sample also yield this CDR3. Per the germline V gene, CDR1 is SGHTA and CDR2 is FQGNSA. V shed 1 base, J shed 1 base, and the junction held 3 bases outside the gene matches. This CDR3 region has 15 residues. These data come from a study of cytotoxic CD8 clonotypes in ibrutinib-treated CLL. The method was immunoSEQ multiplex PCR; TCRdb's version includes in-frame clones alone and lacks a portion of them. The profile covers roughly 300,000 clones, with less than 85% appearing a single time and about 5.3% taken by the ten largest.

This sequence originates from a human donor with chronic lymphocytic leukemia. This chain links TRBV7-2 with TRBJ2-7; 8 bases fit TRBD2. Sequencing used PBMCs, obtained at disease progression, from a patient treated with ibrutinib. CDR3 residues: CASSLVAGGSYEQYF. The DNA of the CDR3 is TGTGCCAGCAGCTTAGTGGCGGGAGGATCCTACGAGCAGTACTTC.